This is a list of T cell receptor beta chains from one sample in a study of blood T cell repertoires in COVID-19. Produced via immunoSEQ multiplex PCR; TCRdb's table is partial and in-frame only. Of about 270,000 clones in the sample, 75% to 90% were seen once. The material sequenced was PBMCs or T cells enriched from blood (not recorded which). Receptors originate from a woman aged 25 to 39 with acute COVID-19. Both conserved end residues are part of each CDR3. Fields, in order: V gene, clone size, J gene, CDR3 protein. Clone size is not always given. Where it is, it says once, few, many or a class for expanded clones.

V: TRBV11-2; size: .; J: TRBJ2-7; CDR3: CASSRQSGNVYEQYF
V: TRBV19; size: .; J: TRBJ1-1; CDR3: CASSMARATEAFF
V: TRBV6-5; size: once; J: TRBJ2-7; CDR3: CASSPVREGGQYF
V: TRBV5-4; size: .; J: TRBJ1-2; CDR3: CASSVGWTVETNYGYTF
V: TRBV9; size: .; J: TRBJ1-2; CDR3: CASSAGTGRAFGGYTF
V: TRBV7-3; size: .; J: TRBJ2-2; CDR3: CASSLQGLGNTGELFF
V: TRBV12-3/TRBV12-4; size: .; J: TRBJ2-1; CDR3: CASSLGRGYEQFF
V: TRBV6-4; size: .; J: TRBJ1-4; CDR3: CASSAGGGASKLFF
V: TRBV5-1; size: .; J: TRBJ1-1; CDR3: CASSLIGENTEAFF
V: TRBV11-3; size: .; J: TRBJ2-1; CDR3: CASSEYTGNNEQFF
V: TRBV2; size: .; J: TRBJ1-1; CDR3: CASSEGPEVKAFF
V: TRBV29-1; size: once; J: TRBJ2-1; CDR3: CSVRTGGRYEQFF
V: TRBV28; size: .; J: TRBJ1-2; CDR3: CASSLPGQGRRDYGYTF
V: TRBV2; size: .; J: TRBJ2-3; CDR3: CASTGQASTDTQYF
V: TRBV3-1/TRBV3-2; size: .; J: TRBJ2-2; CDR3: CASSQGAGNTGELFF
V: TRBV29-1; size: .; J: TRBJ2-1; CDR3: CSAESGQTYNEQFF
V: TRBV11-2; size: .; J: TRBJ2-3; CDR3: CASSLDGTLHDTQYF
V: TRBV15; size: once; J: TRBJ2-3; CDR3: CATSRDGAGADTQYF
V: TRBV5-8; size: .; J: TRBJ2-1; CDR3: CASLNPWGRPFF
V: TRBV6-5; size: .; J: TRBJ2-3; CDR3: CASSYGGQVSTDTQYF
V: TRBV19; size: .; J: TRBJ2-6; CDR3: CASGHRKISSGANVLTF
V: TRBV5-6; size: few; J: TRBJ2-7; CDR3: CASSPGRTEQYF
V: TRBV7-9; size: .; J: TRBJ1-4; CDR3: CASSPTVRDNEKLFF
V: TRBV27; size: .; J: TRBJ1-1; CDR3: CASSVGTRGGMNTEAFF
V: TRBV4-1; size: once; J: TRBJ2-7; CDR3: CASSQDSSTGFYEQYF
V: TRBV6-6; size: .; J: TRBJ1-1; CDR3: CASSPYPLATVSTEAFF
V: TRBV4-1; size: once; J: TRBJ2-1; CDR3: CASSQDSEQFF
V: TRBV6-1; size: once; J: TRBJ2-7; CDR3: CASSVGGLADSYEQYF
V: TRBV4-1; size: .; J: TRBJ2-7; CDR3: CASSQDRLAASYEQYF
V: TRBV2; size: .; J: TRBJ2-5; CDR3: CASSARGGSRQETQYF
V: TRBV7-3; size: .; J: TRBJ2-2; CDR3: CASSPLPPSGRAGGELFF
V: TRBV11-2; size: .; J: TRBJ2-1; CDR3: CASSLRSGNSYNEQFF
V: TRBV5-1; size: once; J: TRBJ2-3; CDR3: CASRAGTSVSTDTQYF
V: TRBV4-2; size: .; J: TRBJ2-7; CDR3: CASSQGAGGSYEQYF
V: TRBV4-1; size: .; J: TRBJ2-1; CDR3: CASSHAGQGKNEQFF
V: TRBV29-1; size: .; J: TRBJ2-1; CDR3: CSVARFGYNEQFF
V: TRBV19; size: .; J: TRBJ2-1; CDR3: CASRPSGTDEQFF
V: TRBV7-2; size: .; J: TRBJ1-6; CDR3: CASSLTGNPPLHF